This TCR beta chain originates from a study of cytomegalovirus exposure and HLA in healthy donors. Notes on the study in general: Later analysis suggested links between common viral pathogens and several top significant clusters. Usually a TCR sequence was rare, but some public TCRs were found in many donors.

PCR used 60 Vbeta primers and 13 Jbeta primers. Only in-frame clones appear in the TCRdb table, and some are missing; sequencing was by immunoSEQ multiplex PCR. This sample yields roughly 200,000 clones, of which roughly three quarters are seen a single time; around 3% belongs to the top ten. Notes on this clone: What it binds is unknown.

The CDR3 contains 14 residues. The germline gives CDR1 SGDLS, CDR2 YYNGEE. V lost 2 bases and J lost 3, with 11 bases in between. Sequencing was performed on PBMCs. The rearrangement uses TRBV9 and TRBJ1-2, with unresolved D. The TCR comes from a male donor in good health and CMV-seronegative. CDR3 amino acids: CASSVGRGDYGYTF. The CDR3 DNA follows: TGTGCCAGCAGCGTCGGCCGAGGAGACTATGGCTACACCTTC.